This TCR beta chain appears in the sequencing data of a study of OX40 agonist ivuxolimab in advanced cancers. Across the study: Patients assigned to dose escalation were diagnosed with hepatocellular carcinoma, melanoma, renal cell or head and neck cancer. Past anti-PD-1, anti-PD-L1 or anti-CTLA-4 therapy was accepted, and 40% had received some. Overall study findings and caveats: Doses of 0.1 to 3.0 mg/kg were accompanied by clonal expansion of CD4+ and CD8+ blood T cells by week 6.

Per the germline V gene, CDR1 is SGHVS and CDR2 is FNYEAQ. After removal of 3 bases from V and 4 bases from J, the junction contained 4 bases not matched to a gene. This CDR3 has 15 amino acids. Produced via immunoSEQ multiplex PCR; TCRdb's table is partial and in-frame only. The sample lists approximately 40,000 clones; roughly 80% were seen once. This clone was observed a few times. The antigen remains unidentified. The sequence was collected from an adult with an advanced solid tumor such as melanoma, head and neck, liver or kidney cancer. The chain uses TRBV7-6 and TRBJ2-1; 9 nucleotides agree with TRBD2. The specimen was CD4+ or CD8+ T cells sorted from blood, collected in a trial of the OX40 agonist ivuxolimab. The CDR3, as DNA: TGTGCCAGCAGCTTTGCGGGGGGGCGGTACAATGAGCAGTTCTTC. Translation: CASSFAGGRYNEQFF.